This TCR beta chain was identified during a study of cytomegalovirus exposure and HLA in healthy donors. The overall study: Samples from HLA-typed donors yielded about 85 million unique TCRs in an early data release.

Germline CDR1 reads LGHNA; CDR2 reads YNFKEQ. The CDR3 has 16 residues. Trimming removed 7 bases from V and 4 bases from J, with 21 bases in between. The table lists this clone with a few counts. The PCR ran on 60 Vbeta and 13 Jbeta primers. Assay used: immunoSEQ multiplex PCR; TCRdb lists only in-frame clones, some missing. Counted here are about 200,000 clones, about 80% occurring once; the ten biggest clones make up approximately 2%. The material sequenced was PBMCs. The gene calls are TRBV4-2 and TRBJ2-3, with D tentatively TRBD2 (6 bases). This TCR was sampled from a man aged 30 to 39 in good health and CMV-seronegative. The DNA of the CDR3 is TGTGCCAGCATCCCGAGGGTAGGGGCTAGCGCAGATACGCAGTATTTT. Amino acid sequence: CASIPRVGASADTQYF.